The present T cell receptor (beta chain) was sequenced within a study of OX40 agonist ivuxolimab in advanced cancers. The protocol was immunoSEQ multiplex PCR, while the TCRdb copy is restricted to in-frame clones and leaves out a portion. The table has more than 75,000 clones, 86% seen once. This CDR3 contains 18 residues. Trimming took 1 base from V and 6 from J, leaving 24 bases between them. Germline-derived CDR1 and CDR2 are MNHNS and SASEGT. The source was CD4+ or CD8+ T cells sorted from blood, collected in a trial of the OX40 agonist ivuxolimab. The sequence was collected from an adult with an advanced solid tumor such as melanoma, head and neck, liver or kidney cancer. V is TRBV6-1 and J is TRBJ2-5, with TRBD2 as a possible D gene (7 bases). The CDR3 here is CASSEVVGWAGARQTQYF. DNA for the CDR3: TGTGCCAGCAGTGAAGTCGTTGGCTGGGCGGGGGCCCGTCAGACCCAGTACTTC.